This TCR beta chain is drawn from a study of cytomegalovirus exposure and HLA in healthy donors. The PCR used 60 Vbeta and 13 Jbeta primers. Here immunoSEQ multiplex PCR was the method, and the copy in TCRdb shows in-frame clones only, minus some. The data show tens of thousands of clones, around three quarters seen once. The germline gives CDR1 MDHEN, CDR2 SYDVKM. The CDR3 runs 16 residues. Trimming took 4 bases from V and 2 from J; bases not matched to a gene: 9. Healthy donors of bone marrow made up the group. The V gene is TRBV28, the J gene TRBJ2-7; 9 nucleotides align to TRBD1. The sequenced sample was PBMCs. The source is a woman aged 45-65 years in good health and CMV-seropositive. CDR3 sequence reads: CASSSPGQGITYEQYF. Here the CDR3 DNA reads TGTGCCAGCAGTTCACCTGGACAGGGGATAACCTACGAGCAGTACTTC.